This T cell receptor (beta chain) was sequenced during a study of T cells in localized non-small cell lung cancer. Only in-frame clones appear in the TCRdb table, and some are missing; sequencing was by immunoSEQ multiplex PCR. The top ten hold roughly a sixth of the sample, which has about 48,000 clones, about 72% seen once. Study findings and constraints: Turning up in adjacent lung were a median approximately 60 of the top 100 tumor clones. Higher blood T cell density went with longer overall survival. Heterogeneity stays possible, as sequencing covered only one tumor region. The highest T cell clonality was in uninvolved adjacent lung, above tumor.

The germline V and J ends were trimmed by 2 bases and 9 bases, with 11 bases remaining between them. The CDR3 contains 13 residues. Germline V gives CDR1 MNHEY, CDR2 SMNVEV (reference sequence). Remarks on this clone: Its antigen is undetermined.

The clonotype was recovered from a man aged 40-75 years with stage I squamous cell lung carcinoma. This material consisted of peripheral blood, taken before any cancer treatment. The J gene is TRBJ1-5, the V gene TRBV27; maybe TRBD1 (5 bases). The CDR3 is CASSLGGGGPQHF. The CDR3, as DNA: TGTGCCAGCAGTTTAGGGGGTGGTGGGCCCCAGCATTTT.